This T cell receptor (beta chain) was recovered during a study of T cell repertoires in cytomegalovirus infection. Overall study context: TCR beta signatures that were public indicated CMV infection and matching HLA type.

This clonotype was counted a few times. Its antigen is as yet unknown. Trimming took 2 bases from V and 2 from J, leaving 4 bases between them. CDR3 length equals 12 residues. The germline gives CDR1 ENHRY, CDR2 SYGVKD. From the reads, TCRdb called clonotypes with MiXCR, one entry per CDR3 protein. The table lists hundreds of thousands of distinct CDR3 sequences, more than 20% of them singletons. Study findings and constraints: HLA-C-restricted CMV clonotypes gave the most frequent clonotype in two of eight donors.

The specimen was CD8+ T cells from PBMCs. The chain links TRBV10-3 to TRBJ2-7; no definite D call. This TCR came from a human donor in good health (CMV status not recorded). Some clones in this sample may be carry-over from other donors' samples. The CDR3 DNA follows: TGTGCCATCAGTGAGGTCGCCTACGAGCAGTACTTC. It is translated as CAISEVAYEQYF.